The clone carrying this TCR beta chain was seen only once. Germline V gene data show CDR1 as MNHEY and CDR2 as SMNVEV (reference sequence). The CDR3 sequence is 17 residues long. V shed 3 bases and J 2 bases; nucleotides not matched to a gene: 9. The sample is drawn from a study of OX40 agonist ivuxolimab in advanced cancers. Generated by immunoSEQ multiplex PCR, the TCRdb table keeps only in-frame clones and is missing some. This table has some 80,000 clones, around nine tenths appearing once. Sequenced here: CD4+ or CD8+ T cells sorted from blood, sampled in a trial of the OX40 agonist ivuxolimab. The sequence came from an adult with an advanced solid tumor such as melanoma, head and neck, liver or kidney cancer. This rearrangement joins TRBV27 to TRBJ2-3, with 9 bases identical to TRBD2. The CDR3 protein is CASSLGRKRGVTDTQYF. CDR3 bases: TGTGCCAGCAGTTTGGGTAGGAAGCGGGGGGTCACAGATACGCAGTATTTT.